This T cell receptor beta chain was profiled in a study of graft-versus-host responses after intestinal transplantation (dated by TCRdb to about 2021). Regarding the study in general: The transplants that recipients received were multivisceral, liver-intestinal, or isolated intestinal. Every recipient was given anti-thymocyte globulin induction, then maintenance tacrolimus and steroids for around three years. After intestinal transplantation, graft-versus-host and host-versus-graft alloreactive T cell clones were followed in the graft, circulation and bone marrow using bulk TCR-beta CDR3 sequencing. Alloreactive clones were identified by sequencing pre-transplant mixed lymphocyte reaction products and comparing these products with unstimulated pre-transplant donor and recipient T cells. Of the 20 to 30 intestinal transplant recipients enrolled in the cohort, one of whom was a retransplant, 3 patients without pretransplant specimens were excluded. Donor T cell macrochimerism was defined as a peak of at least 4% donor T cells among recipient peripheral blood mononuclear cells. Instead of going to the commercial service, samples from three later patients were sequenced in-house on an Illumina MiSeq and processed with MiXCR. General conclusions and limits of the study: Conclusions were limited by the relatively low number and heterogeneity of intestinal transplant patients. GvH clones turned up in recipient bone marrow, with some appearing earlier in ileal mucosa or blood, a pattern consistent with an intestinal mucosal origin. Patients with donor T cell macrochimerism had high GvH to HvG T cell clonal ratios in their allografts. Early after transplant, peak levels of circulating GvH clones were found to be associated with declines in HvG clones.

With regard to this clone: Its antigen remains undetermined. It has no much larger one-base neighbor in the sample; base qualities were not kept.

The CDR3 starts with the cysteine, ends with the phenylalanine, and has 14 residues. The only DNA kept is the CDR3, 42 bases in frame from the first base. Looking up the germline V gene (reference sequence) yields CDR1 MNHEY and CDR2 SMNVEV. At the junction V is shortened by 5 bases and J by 3 bases; bases outside the gene matches: 5. The sample's time point label, in plain terms: cells obtained before transplantation from donor or recipient. CD3+CD4+ and CD3+CD8+ populations were FACS-sorted from unstimulated pre-transplant donor and recipient cells taken from spleen or lymph nodes. The library was produced with the immunoSEQ multiplex PCR assay. In most patients, genomic DNA was isolated using the Qiagen DNeasy Blood and Tissue Kit and sent frozen to Adaptive Biotechnologies for TCR sequencing. High-throughput TCR-beta CDR3 sequencing of genomic DNA from most patients was performed by Adaptive Biotechnologies. The original pipeline was this. TCR sequencing data were retrieved from Adaptive's ImmunoSEQ software for some 19 patients, whereas a few other patients were processed with MiXCR and VDJtools. CD4 versus CD8 sorting errors were corrected by removing sequences found in both subsets at a frequency ratio below 5:1. CDR3 nucleotide sequences shared between donor and recipient were removed because the origin of such sequences could not be assigned. At least 2-fold expansion over unstimulated cells and a minimum CFSE-low frequency of 0.002% (template counts) or 0.001% (read counts) were required for clones to be classified as alloreactive. Mappable clones were those detected in sequenced pre-transplant spleen, lymph node, or MLR CFSE-low populations of the donor or recipient. The cumulative frequency of alloreactive clones was calculated as a percentage of all sequences, weighted by copy number. Here the immuneACCESS table is served through TCRdb, limited to in-frame sequences with V and J called. Missing clones are a known gap in these copies; in checked studies unresolved V genes cover under half, and the rest lacks a known reason. From that table come the V and J calls and clone size; the DNA was used to work out D and trimming. The sample table shows roughly 80,000 clones, and around 87% are seen once. Of the sample, around 7.8% falls within the top ten clones.

The origin of this receptor is a human donor who was the organ donor for an intestinal transplant. This receptor chain uses TRBV27 and TRBJ2-3; a stretch of 7 junction bases matches TRBD2. The specimen comprised unstimulated CD8+ T cells sorted from spleen or lymph node cells, sampled before transplant. The sequenced DNA: TGTGCCAGCAGTCCTCGACTAGCAACAGATACGCAGTATTTT. This is translated as CASSPRLATDTQYF.